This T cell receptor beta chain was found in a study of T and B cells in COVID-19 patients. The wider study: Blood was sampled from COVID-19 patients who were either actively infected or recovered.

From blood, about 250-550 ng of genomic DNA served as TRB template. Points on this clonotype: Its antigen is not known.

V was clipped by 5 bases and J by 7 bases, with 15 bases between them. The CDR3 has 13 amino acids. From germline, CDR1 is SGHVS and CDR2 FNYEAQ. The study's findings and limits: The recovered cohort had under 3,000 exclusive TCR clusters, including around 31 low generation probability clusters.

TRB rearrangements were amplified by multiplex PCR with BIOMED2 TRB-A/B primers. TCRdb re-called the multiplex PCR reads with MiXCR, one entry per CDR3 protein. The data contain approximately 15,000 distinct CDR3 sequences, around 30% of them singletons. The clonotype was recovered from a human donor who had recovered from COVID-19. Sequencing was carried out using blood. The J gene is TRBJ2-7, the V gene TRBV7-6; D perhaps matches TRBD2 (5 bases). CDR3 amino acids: CASSPRTREEQYF. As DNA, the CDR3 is TGTGCCAGCAGCCCAAGGACCCGGGAAGAGCAGTACTTC.